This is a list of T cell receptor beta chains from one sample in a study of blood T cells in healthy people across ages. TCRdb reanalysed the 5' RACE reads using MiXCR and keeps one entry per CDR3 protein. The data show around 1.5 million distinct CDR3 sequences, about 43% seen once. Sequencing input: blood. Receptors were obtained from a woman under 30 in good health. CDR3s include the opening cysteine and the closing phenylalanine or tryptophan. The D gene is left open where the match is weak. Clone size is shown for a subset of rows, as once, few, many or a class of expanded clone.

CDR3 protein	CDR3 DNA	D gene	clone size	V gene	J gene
CASSSIRTGGSSNQPQHF	TGTGCCAGCAGCTCTATAAGAACAGGGGGGAGTAGCAATCAGCCCCAGCATTTT	TRBD1	-	TRBV28	TRBJ1-5
CAGSVGTGGQETQYF	TGTGCCGGCAGCGTAGGTACAGGGGGACAGGAGACCCAGTACTTC	TRBD1	-	TRBV9	TRBJ2-5
CASIGSRNNEQFF	TGCGCCAGCATTGGCTCCAGAAACAATGAGCAGTTCTTC	-	few	TRBV5-1	TRBJ2-1
CATSDLHWGSGANVLTF	TGTGCCACCAGTGATTTGCATTGGGGCTCTGGGGCCAACGTCCTGACTTTC	-	-	TRBV24-1	TRBJ2-6
CASSLGGGFSNEQFF	TGTGCCAGCAGCTTAGGAGGCGGTTTTTCCAATGAGCAGTTCTTC	-	-	TRBV11-1	TRBJ2-1
CASSPRTTADYGYTF	TGTGCCAGCAGTCCCCGGACTACGGCGGACTATGGCTACACCTTC	-	few	TRBV27	TRBJ1-2
CAIRSTGSNTEAFF	TGTGCCATCAGATCTACAGGGTCGAACACTGAAGCTTTCTTT	-	-	TRBV10-3	TRBJ1-1
CAIPAQGNNHEQYF	TGTGCCATCCCGGCACAGGGAAATAACCACGAGCAGTACTTC	-	few	TRBV10-3	TRBJ2-7
CASRRTSGAVSYEQYF	TGTGCCAGCAGAAGGACTAGCGGGGCTGTATCCTACGAGCAGTACTTC	TRBD2	few	TRBV7-2	TRBJ2-7
CASSFRQHTDTQYF	TGTGCCAGCAGTTTTAGACAGCACACAGATACGCAGTATTTT	-	-	TRBV28	TRBJ2-3
CASKDDSGSYEQYF	TGTGCCAGCAAGGACGACAGCGGGAGTTACGAGCAGTACTTC	TRBD2	-	TRBV12-3/TRBV12-4	TRBJ2-7
CASSRGRTDTQYF	TGTGCCAGCAGCCGAGGGAGGACAGATACGCAGTATTTT	-	many	TRBV9	TRBJ2-3
CASHRGVLQNTEAFF	TGTGCCAGCCACCGGGGAGTGTTGCAGAACACTGAAGCTTTCTTT	-	few	TRBV7-6	TRBJ1-1
CATSGKGEAVGYGYTF	TGTGCCACCAGTGGGAAGGGTGAGGCTGTTGGCTATGGCTACACCTTC	-	-	TRBV24-1	TRBJ1-2
CASSLGAMVGSNQPQHF	TGTGCCAGCAGCTTGGGGGCGATGGTGGGTAGCAATCAGCCCCAGCATTTT	-	-	TRBV11-2	TRBJ1-5
CSVEREQRFGNTEAFF	TGCAGCGTTGAAAGGGAGCAGCGCTTCGGGAACACTGAAGCTTTCTTT	-	-	TRBV29-1	TRBJ1-1
CASSLGVGRQDMNTEAFF	TGCGCCAGCAGCTTGGGGGTGGGTCGACAGGACATGAACACTGAAGCTTTCTTT	-	many	TRBV5-1	TRBJ1-1
CAISEGEYNEQYF	TGTGCCATCAGCGAGGGGGAGTACAATGAGCAGTACTTC	-	few	TRBV10-3	TRBJ2-7
CASSLVREAQYF	TGTGCCAGCAGTTTAGTACGGGAGGCCCAGTACTTC	TRBD2	-	TRBV12-3/TRBV12-4	TRBJ2-5
CASSSTQGETEAFF	TGTGCCAGCAGTAGTACACAGGGAGAAACTGAAGCTTTCTTT	-	-	TRBV6-6	TRBJ1-1
CSAPGQAKNIQYF	TGCAGTGCCCCGGGACAGGCCAAAAACATTCAGTACTTC	TRBD1	many	TRBV20-1	TRBJ2-4
CASSSRLSLDTQYF	TGTGCCAGCAGTTCCCGACTCTCTCTCGACACGCAGTATTTT	-	few	TRBV6-5	TRBJ2-3
CASRDRGVSQPQHF	TGCGCCAGCAGGGACAGGGGCGTCAGCCAGCCCCAGCATTTT	TRBD1	-	TRBV10-2	TRBJ1-5